What follows is one T cell receptor beta chain and its context. It lacks a known antigen. The input lacks base qualities; no much larger clone sits a single base away. The protocol used for the library was the immunoSEQ multiplex PCR assay. The multiplex PCR relied on a mix of 60 forward primers for TCR Vbeta segments and 13 reverse primers for TCR Jbeta segments. The CDR3 region of rearranged TCR beta genes was amplified from genomic DNA with a multiplex PCR assay. The Illumina HiSeq System was used to sequence the amplified TCR beta libraries as 87-base-pair reads. The published analysis was carried out like this. A later analysis counted 65 million to 90 million unique TCR beta chains across the 666 repertoires, and some 11 million of these chains were shared by at least two donors. To remove PCR and sequencing errors, raw reads were error-corrected and collapsed into unique sequences using a nearest-neighbor algorithm that merged closely related sequences. V, D and J gene segments were assigned by aligning CDR3 sequences to IMGT reference sequences. For a sequence to be retained, a match of at least six nucleotides was required to both a V gene segment and a J gene segment. A rearrangement counted as productive if the CDR3 had no stop codons and remained in frame with V and J, and every other rearrangement counted as non-productive. Following IMGT convention, CDR3 was defined as the stretch from the second conserved V-encoded cysteine to the conserved J-encoded phenylalanine. The earlier analysis of 500 to 650 of the donors excluded any sequence lacking an unambiguous match to a single V gene segment. In an earlier analysis of several hundred of the donors, V segments were called functional above 56.7% productive rearrangements and were called segregating when the between-donor standard deviation exceeded 5%. A statistical classification framework was built to diagnose cytomegalovirus status from the catalog of TCR beta chain sequences. In a later analysis, V and J genes were assigned by comparing TCR nucleotide sequences against IMGT/GENE-DB human TR gene sequences. In a later analysis, CDR3 sequences and most-parsimonious VDJ recombination scenarios were assigned using the TCRdist pipeline. A later analysis defined each TCR beta chain by its CDR3 amino acid sequence plus V-gene family, and excluded reads lacking a unique V-gene family. A later analysis removed roughly 590 highly shared, low-generation-probability nucleotide sequences to deal with suspected cross-contamination and a sequencing artifact. A later analysis calculated a clonal expansion index for each public chain from normalized within-repertoire ranks of inferred template counts. In a later analysis, generation probabilities were computed using a VDJ recombination model fitted to out-of-frame rearrangements, and the results were checked against IGoR. Hypergeometric tests were used in a later analysis to score TCR-TCR, TCR-HLA and TCR-CMV co-occurrence, with a repertoire-size bias correction applied to the TCR pairs. A later analysis estimated false discovery rates by permuting HLA or CMV assignments 20 times. A later analysis grouped co-occurring TCRs with DBSCAN, adding TCRdist sequence similarity when clustering within HLA-allele-positive subsets. Repertoires with fewer than 30,000 or more than 120,000 public chains were left out of co-occurrence clustering, as were four to six repertoires with anomalous nucleotide sharing. The immuneACCESS repertoire file appears here via TCRdb, limited to in-frame rearrangements. These files lack a portion of the clones; in checked studies, under half of the deficit traces to unresolved V genes, and the cause of the others is not known. D and trimming come from the DNA, and the V and J calls and clone size come from that table. The sample yields around 120,000 clones; around 70% were counted once. The top ten clonotypes cover 1.6% of the sample.

This entry comes from a study of cytomegalovirus exposure and HLA in healthy donors (dated by TCRdb to 2016 to 2017). For the wider study: According to an earlier analysis of several hundred of the donors, roughly 180 million T cells yielded 117 million unique TCR beta sequences and approximately 300 Gb of sequence data. An early release that covered some 640 HLA-typed donors contained approximately 300 gigabases of sequencing data and around 80 million unique TCR sequences. Of the roughly 420 genotyped donors, roughly 76% were placed in the genetic ancestry cluster associated with self-reported Caucasian donors. The study aimed to test whether cataloging public T cell receptors could reveal signatures of past pathogen exposure. Using immunosequencing, the study profiled T cell repertoires from 500 to 800 subjects and related those repertoires to cytomegalovirus serostatus. In addition to the first cohort of hundreds of subjects, a separate validation cohort of about 120 different subjects was used. To predict cytomegalovirus infection status, the study combined high-throughput TCR immunosequencing, statistical association of individual TCRs with disease status, and machine learning. A later analysis re-examined previously published TCR beta repertoires from more than 650 donors and added high-resolution HLA genotyping to investigate patterns of TCR occurrence. Rather than drawing on any new phenotypic data, the later analysis identified candidate immune exposures from TCR beta sequences and the way those sequences occurred across donors. In an earlier analysis of 500 to 650 of the donors, high-throughput TCR beta sequencing was used to judge whether each TCR beta V gene segment behaved as functional or pseudogenic. Alongside the repertoire data, information on donor age, sex, ethnicity and CMV serostatus was compiled. A later genetic analysis used genome-wide SNP genotypes for about three fifths of the 666 donors, treating that subset as a discovery cohort. All discovery cohort repertoires had been generated on a single sequencing platform. HLA typing included class I and class II loci at four-digit resolution. The number of donors typed differed by locus, with about 629-640 for A, B, C, DRB1 and DQB1, 522 for DQA1, about 610 for DPA1, and roughly 450 for DPB1. Five DR-DQ haplotypes were handled as single units for association and clustering because linkage in the cohort was strong. Among 300 to 450 genotyped donors of the cohort, an average of 235,054 unique TCR beta nucleotide sequences were sequenced per donor, around 20% of them non-productive.

Including cysteine and phenylalanine, the CDR3 has 14 amino acids. Only the CDR3 region is kept as DNA, spanning 42 bases read in frame from base 1. The germline V gene specifies MRHNA as CDR1 and SNTAGT as CDR2. V ends up 6 bases short and J 3 bases short, with an unmatched junction base count of 3. In total, approximately 610 healthy bone marrow donors made up the cohort. Cohort members were all nominally healthy when sampled, although unrecorded immune exposures were likely present. The donor tested CMV seropositive and was one of the 289 seropositive cohort members. Every donor gave a peripheral blood sample, and the peripheral blood mononuclear cells from that sample were used for TCR beta sequencing. The Qiagen DNeasy Blood Extraction Kit was used to extract genomic DNA from the blood cell samples. Here is what the overall study found, with its caveats: A further reported finding was that TCR beta sequences accurately predicted the HLA-A and HLA-B alleles for most subjects in the first cohort. About 17 rarely observed V segments, including chromosome 9 orphons, were excluded from the earlier analysis of several hundred of the donors because counts were too low. Some IMGT-functional V segments, including TRBV6-2 and TRBV6-3, could not be told apart with the 87-base-pair reads, so those segments were excluded. The classifier was reported to diagnose cytomegalovirus status with high specificity and sensitivity in both the original cohort and the validation cohort. Most TCR sequences were observed very rarely across donors, whereas some public TCRs were present in many individuals. According to a later analysis, TCR association rates differed among HLA loci, with DRB1 alleles showing the most associated TCRs and HLA-C alleles showing the fewest. Compared with the 666-donor mean, donors in an Asian-associated ancestry cluster had fewer N-insertions in productive TCRs, according to a later genetic analysis. Correlated functional status among segregating V segments might be attributable to linkage disequilibrium, but an unknown experimental factor could not be ruled out. When HLA alleles, especially DR and DQ, strongly co-occurred, attributing TCR associations to individual alleles was difficult. Immune exposure information for the cohort was limited to CMV serostatus. Because HLA typing was missing for some donors at each locus, association tests included only the typed subset. A cluster of highly shared sequence variants was judged likely to be a technical artifact of the sequencing pipeline. An earlier analysis of around 540 of the donors showed that most TCR beta V segments appeared in productive rearrangements either about 90% or about 30% of the time, which broadly matched IMGT annotations. An association between a missense DCLRE1C variant and V-gene and J-gene trimming of TCR beta chains was found in a later genetic analysis and replicated in an independent cohort. A later analysis found that most CMV-associated TCR beta chains appeared HLA-restricted, with HLA associations seemingly driven largely by CMV exposure. The cohort was sequenced for TCR beta chains only, and without alpha or paired-chain data the features that could be detected were limited. The presence/absence analyses assumed that sequencing depth was roughly uniform across donors, and that assumption may not be true. The study listed 164 TCR beta chains as associated with cytomegalovirus. In vitro tests confirmed that a few of the cytomegalovirus-associated TCR beta chains recognize cytomegalovirus antigens. According to the authors, the approach could potentially be generalized to other disease states and immunological phenotypes. Specific HLA alleles were associated with 15,000 to 20,000 TCR beta sequences at a false discovery rate of 0.05 in a later analysis. In a later analysis, HLA-associated TCR beta chains were found to be more clonally expanded and to have lower generation probabilities than equally common non-associated chains. According to a later analysis, parvovirus B19, influenza, CMV and Epstein-Barr virus appeared linked to several top co-occurrence clusters.

The chain is made from TRBV6-4 and TRBJ2-2; the junction holds 8 bases that match TRBD2. The TCR sequence derives from a man aged 25 to 45 in good health and CMV-seropositive. Sequences were obtained from PBMCs. The DNA reads as follows: TGTGCCAGCAGCCGGGAGGGCCACACCGGGGAGCTGTTTTTT. Its protein product is CASSREGHTGELFF.